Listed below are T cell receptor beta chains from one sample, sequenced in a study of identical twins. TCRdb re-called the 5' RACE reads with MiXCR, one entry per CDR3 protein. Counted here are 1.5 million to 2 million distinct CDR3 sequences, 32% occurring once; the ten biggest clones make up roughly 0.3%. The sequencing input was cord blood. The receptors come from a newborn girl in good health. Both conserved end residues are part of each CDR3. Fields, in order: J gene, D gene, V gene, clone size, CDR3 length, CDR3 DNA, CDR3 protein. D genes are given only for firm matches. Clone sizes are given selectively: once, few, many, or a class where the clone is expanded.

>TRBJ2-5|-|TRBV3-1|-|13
TGTGCCAGCAGCCAAGCTTCTTACGAGACCCAGTACTTC
CASSQASYETQYF
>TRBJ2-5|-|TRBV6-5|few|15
TGTGCCAGCAGTTCCGGAGGAGGACTTGGGGAGACCCAGTACTTC
CASSSGGGLGETQYF
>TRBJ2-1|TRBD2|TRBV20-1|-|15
TGCAGTGCCCTGGGGAGCGGGGGGGGTAACAATGAGCAGTTCTTC
CSALGSGGGNNEQFF
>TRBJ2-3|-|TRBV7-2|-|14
TGTGCCAGCAGCTCGGCTAGGACCACAGATACGCAGTATTTT
CASSSARTTDTQYF
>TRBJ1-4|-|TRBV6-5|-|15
TGTGCCAGCAGGGGGGAGTTGGGGGGGAATGAAAAACTGTTTTTT
CASRGELGGNEKLFF
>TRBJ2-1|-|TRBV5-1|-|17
TGCGCCAGCAGCGTCTCGGGACACGGATTCGGGTACGATGAGCAGTTCTTC
CASSVSGHGFGYDEQFF
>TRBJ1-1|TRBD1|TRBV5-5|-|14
TGTGCCAGCAGCCCCCAGACAGGGAGAACTGAAGCTTTCTTT
CASSPQTGRTEAFF
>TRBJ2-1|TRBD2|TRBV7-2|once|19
TGTGCCAGCAGCTCCCCTCCCTTAGCGGGGGGCTTCTCCTACAATGAGCAGTTCTTC
CASSSPPLAGGFSYNEQFF
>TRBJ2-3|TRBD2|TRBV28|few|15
TGTGCCAGCACCTCGCCGGGACTAGCCACAGATACGCAGTATTTT
CASTSPGLATDTQYF
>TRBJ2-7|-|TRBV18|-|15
TGTGCCAGCTCACCACTAAGGCGGCAGTCCTACGAGCAGTACTTC
CASSPLRRQSYEQYF
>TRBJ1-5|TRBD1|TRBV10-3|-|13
TGTGCCACCAGGGACAGGGGGTATCAGCCCCAGCATTTT
CATRDRGYQPQHF
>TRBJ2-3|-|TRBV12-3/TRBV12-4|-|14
TGTGCCAGCACTTTAAGGAGAGGGGCAGATATGCAGTATTTT
CASTLRRGADMQYF
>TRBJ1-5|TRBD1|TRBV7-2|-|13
TGTGCCACCATGGGGGACAGGAATCAGCCCCAGCATTTT
CATMGDRNQPQHF